This T cell receptor beta chain was sequenced during a study of blood T cell repertoires in COVID-19. Background on the study: Italy, Spain and the United States were the sources of the convalescent and acute COVID-19 samples.

Original processing methods: Estimated nucleated cell counts came from reference gene primer amplification. Generated by immunoSEQ multiplex PCR, the TCRdb table keeps only in-frame clones and is missing some. V, J and clone size are those of that table, while D and trimming were read from the DNA. The sample consists of under 300,000 clones, around 90% of them appearing once. There are 11 residues in the CDR3. Germline assignment: CDR1 DFQATT and CDR2 SNEGSKA (reference sequence). V was pared by 3 bases and J by 7 bases, with 7 bases between. This receptor was identified in a woman between 35 and 50 years old who had recovered from COVID-19. This sequence joins TRBV20-1 and TRBJ2-1; D is uncertain. The specimen sequenced was peripheral blood. The CDR3 DNA sequence: TGCAGTGCTAGTCCCTCGAATGAGCAGTTCTTC. Translation gives CSASPSNEQFF.